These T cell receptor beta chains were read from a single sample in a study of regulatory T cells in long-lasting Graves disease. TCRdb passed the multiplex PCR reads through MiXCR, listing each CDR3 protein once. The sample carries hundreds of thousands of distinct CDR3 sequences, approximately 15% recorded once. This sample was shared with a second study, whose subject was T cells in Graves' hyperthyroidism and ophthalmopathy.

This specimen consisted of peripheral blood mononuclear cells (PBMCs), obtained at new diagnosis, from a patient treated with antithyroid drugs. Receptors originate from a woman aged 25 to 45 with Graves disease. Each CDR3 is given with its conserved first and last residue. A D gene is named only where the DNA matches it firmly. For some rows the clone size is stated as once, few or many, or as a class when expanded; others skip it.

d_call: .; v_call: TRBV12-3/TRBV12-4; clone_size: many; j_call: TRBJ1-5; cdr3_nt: TGTGCCAGCAAAATAGGCAATCAGCCCCAGCATTTT; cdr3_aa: CASKIGNQPQHF
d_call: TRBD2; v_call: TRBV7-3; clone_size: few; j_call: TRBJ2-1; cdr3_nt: TGTGCCAGCAGCTGGGGTATTGGGGCTAGCGGGAGAAATGAGCAGTTCTTC; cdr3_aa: CASSWGIGASGRNEQFF
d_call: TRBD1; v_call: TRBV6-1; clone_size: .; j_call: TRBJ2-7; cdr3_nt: TGTGCCAGCAGTCGAAGTGCGGCGGGACAGGGCTACGAGCAGTACTTC; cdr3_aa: CASSRSAAGQGYEQYF
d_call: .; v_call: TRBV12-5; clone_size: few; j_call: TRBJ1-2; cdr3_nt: TGTGCTAGTGGTTTGGGCCCTGAGTGGGGCTACACCTTC; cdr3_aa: CASGLGPEWGYTF
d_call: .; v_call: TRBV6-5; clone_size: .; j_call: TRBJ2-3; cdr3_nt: TGTGCCAGCAGTTCTAGGACGAGGGGCAGAGGAGATACGCAGTATTTT; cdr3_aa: CASSSRTRGRGDTQYF
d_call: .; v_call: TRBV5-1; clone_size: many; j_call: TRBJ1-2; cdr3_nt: TGCGCCAGCAGCTTGACCACGGACTATGGCTACACCTTC; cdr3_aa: CASSLTTDYGYTF
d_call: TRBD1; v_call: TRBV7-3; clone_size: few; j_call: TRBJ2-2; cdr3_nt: TGTGCCAGCAGCTTAGCTACAGGGGTTTATCTTCCCGGGGAGCTGTTTTTT; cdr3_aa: CASSLATGVYLPGELFF
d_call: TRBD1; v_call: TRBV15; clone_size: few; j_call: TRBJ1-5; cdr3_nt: TGTGCCACCAGCAAGAACAGGGGGAATTCTCAGCCCCAGCATTTT; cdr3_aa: CATSKNRGNSQPQHF
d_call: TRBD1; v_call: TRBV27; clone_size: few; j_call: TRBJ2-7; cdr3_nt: TGTGCCAGCAGCCGTAACTCCGGGACAGACTCCTACGAGCAGTACTTC; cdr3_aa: CASSRNSGTDSYEQYF
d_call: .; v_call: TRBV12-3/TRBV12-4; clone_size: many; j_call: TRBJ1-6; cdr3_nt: TGTGCCAGCTCACCACAGAGCTCCTATAATTCACCCCTCCACTTT; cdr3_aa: CASSPQSSYNSPLHF
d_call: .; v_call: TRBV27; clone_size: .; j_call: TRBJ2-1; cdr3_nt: TGTGCCAGCCGGGACCTAAGCTCCTACAATGAGCAGTTCTTC; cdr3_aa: CASRDLSSYNEQFF
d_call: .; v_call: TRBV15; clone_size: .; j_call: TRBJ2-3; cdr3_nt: TGTGCCACCAGCAGAGATCAGGTGTTTAGCACAGATACGCAGTATTTT; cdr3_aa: CATSRDQVFSTDTQYF
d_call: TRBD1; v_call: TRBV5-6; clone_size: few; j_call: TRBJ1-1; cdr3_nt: TGTGCCAGCAGCTTGCAGAGGGACAGTACTTTCTTT; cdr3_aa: CASSLQRDSTFF
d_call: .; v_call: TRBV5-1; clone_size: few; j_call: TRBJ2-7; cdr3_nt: TGCGCCAGCAGCTTGGGGACCACACTAGTTCGGGAGCAGTACTTC; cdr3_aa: CASSLGTTLVREQYF
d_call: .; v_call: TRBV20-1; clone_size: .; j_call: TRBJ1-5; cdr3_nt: TGCAGTGCTAGAGGGGGCGGGGCCTTAACGTATCAGCCCCAGCATTTT; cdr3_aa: CSARGGGALTYQPQHF
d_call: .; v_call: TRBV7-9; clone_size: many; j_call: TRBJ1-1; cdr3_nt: TGTGCCATCGGAGGGAACACTGAAGCTTTCTTT; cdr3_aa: CAIGGNTEAFF
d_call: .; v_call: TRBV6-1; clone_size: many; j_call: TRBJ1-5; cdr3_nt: TGTGCCAGCAGTGAAATCCGGACAAAGTCTAGCAATCAGCCCCAGCATTTT; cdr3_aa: CASSEIRTKSSNQPQHF
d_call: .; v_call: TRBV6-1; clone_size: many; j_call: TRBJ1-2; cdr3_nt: TGTGCCAGCAGTGAAGCAGGACCCTCCTATGGCTACACCTTC; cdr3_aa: CASSEAGPSYGYTF
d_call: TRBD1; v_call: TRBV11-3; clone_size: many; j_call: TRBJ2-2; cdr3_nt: TGTGCCAGCAGCTTCGGGACAGGGCGGGCCGGGGAGCTGTTTTTT; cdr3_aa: CASSFGTGRAGELFF
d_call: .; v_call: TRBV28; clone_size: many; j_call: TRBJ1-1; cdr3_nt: TGTGCCAGCAGTCCGAATGGTTTGGGGGCTTTCTTT; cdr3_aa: CASSPNGLGAFF
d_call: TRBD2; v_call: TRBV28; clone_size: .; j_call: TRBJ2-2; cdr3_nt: TGTGCCAGCGGCGGGGGGCCCACCGGGGAGCTGTTTTTT; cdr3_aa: CASGGGPTGELFF
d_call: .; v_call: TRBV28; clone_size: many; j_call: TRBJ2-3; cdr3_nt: TGTGCCAGCAGTTTAACTCCATCCCGCGGAGATACGCAGTATTTT; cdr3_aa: CASSLTPSRGDTQYF
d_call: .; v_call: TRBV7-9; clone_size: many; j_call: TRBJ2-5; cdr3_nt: TGTGCCAGCAGCCAGGTCTTGGAGACCCAGTACTTC; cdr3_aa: CASSQVLETQYF
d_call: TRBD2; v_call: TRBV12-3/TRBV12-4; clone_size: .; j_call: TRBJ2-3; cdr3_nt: TGTGCCAGCAGTCCGGGACTAGCTAGTGATACGCAGTATTTT; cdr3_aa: CASSPGLASDTQYF
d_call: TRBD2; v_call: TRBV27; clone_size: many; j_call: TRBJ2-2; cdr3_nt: TGTGCCAGCCTGAGAAAAGCGGGAGATGATACCGGGGAGCTGTTTTTT; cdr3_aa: CASLRKAGDDTGELFF
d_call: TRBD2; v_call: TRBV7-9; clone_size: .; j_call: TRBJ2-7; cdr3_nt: TGTGCCAGCAGCTTCGGGACCGGACTAGCGGGAGGGAACGAGCAGTACTTC; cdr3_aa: CASSFGTGLAGGNEQYF
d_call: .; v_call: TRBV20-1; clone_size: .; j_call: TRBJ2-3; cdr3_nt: TGCAGTGCTCGATTTCGCCGGGACACGGGGAGCACAGATACGCAGTATTTT; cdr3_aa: CSARFRRDTGSTDTQYF
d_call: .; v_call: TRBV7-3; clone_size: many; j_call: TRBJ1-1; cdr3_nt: TGTGCCAGCAGCTCAAGAGGTGGTCTTGAAGCTTTCTTT; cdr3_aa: CASSSRGGLEAFF
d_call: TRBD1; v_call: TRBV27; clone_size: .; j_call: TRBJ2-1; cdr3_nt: TGTGCCAGCAGTTTTCCCCCGGGGGACAGGGATTTGTATGAGCAGTTCTTC; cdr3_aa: CASSFPPGDRDLYEQFF
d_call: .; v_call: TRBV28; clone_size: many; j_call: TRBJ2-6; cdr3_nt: TGTGCCAGCAGTTTCACAGGGTCTGGGGCCAACGTCCTGACTTTC; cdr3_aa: CASSFTGSGANVLTF
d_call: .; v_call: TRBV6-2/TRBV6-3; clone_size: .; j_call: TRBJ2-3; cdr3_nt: TGTGCCAGCAGTTACTCTCAGGGGACAGATACGCAGTATTTT; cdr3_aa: CASSYSQGTDTQYF
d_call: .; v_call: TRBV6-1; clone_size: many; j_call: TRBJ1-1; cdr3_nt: TGTGCCAGCAGTGAATTTAGAGACAGTGAAGCTTTCTTT; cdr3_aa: CASSEFRDSEAFF
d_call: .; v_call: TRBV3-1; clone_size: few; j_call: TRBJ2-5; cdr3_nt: TGTGCCAGCAGCCAATCGTTTAAGGGAGAGACCCAGTACTTC; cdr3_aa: CASSQSFKGETQYF
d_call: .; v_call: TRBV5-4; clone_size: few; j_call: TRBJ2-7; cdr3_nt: TGTGCAACTCGGACGGGGGCTTCCTACGAGCAGTACTTC; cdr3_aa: CATRTGASYEQYF
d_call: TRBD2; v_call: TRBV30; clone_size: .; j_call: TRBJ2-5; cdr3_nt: TGTGCCTGGAGTCCGCCGGGACTACAAGAGACCCAGTACTTC; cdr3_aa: CAWSPPGLQETQYF
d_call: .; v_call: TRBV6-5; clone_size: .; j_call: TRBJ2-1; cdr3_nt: TGTGCCAGCAGTTACGCAGGGTACAATGAGCAGTTCTTC; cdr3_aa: CASSYAGYNEQFF
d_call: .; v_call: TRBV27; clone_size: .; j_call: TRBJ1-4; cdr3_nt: TGTGCCAGCAGTTTAACCCCGTCGGACGCTGGAAAACTGTTTTTT; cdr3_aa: CASSLTPSDAGKLFF
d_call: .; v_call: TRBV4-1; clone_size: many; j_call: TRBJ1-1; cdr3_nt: TGCGCCAGCAGCCTCCTTGCGGGTGAAGCTTTCTTT; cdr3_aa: CASSLLAGEAFF
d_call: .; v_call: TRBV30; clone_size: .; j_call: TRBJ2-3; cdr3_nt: TGTGCCTGGACCTGGGGGACAAACACAGATACGCAGTATTTT; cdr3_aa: CAWTWGTNTDTQYF
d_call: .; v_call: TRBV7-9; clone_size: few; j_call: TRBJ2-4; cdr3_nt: TGTGCCAGCGGGATAAACATTCAGTACTTC; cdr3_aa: CASGINIQYF
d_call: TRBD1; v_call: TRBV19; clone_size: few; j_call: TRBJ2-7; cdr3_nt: TGTGCCAGTAGTATTATGACAGGGGGATCCTACGAGCAGTACTTC; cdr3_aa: CASSIMTGGSYEQYF
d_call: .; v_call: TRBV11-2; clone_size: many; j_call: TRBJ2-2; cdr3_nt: TGTGCCAGCAGCGTGACTAGTCCCGGGGAGCTGTTTTTT; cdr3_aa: CASSVTSPGELFF
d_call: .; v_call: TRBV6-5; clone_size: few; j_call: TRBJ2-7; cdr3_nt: TGTGCCAGCAGTTACTCCTCCGGCGGGCCCGTTGGCGAGCAGTACTTC; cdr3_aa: CASSYSSGGPVGEQYF
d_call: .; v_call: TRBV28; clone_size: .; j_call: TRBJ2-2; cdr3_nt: TGTGCCAGCAGACCGTCCGTGTTGCAGTCCGGGGAGCTGTTTTTT; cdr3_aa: CASRPSVLQSGELFF
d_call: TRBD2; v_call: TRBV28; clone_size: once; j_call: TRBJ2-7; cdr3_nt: TGTGCCAGCAGTAGCTATCCCTCTAGCGGGAGTGTCCACGAGCAGTACTTC; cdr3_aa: CASSSYPSSGSVHEQYF
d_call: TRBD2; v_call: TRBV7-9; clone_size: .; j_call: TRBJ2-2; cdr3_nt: TGTGCCAGCAGCCTAGTAGCGGGAGGTCGTCCCGGGGAGCTGTTTTTT; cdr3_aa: CASSLVAGGRPGELFF
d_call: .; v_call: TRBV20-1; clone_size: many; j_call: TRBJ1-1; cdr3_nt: TGCAGTGCTGGGGGCGGGGCTGGGCCAGGCGCCACTGAAGCTTTCTTT; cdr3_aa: CSAGGGAGPGATEAFF
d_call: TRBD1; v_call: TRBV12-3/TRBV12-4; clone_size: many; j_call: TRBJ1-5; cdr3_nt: TGTGCCAGCAGCTTAGGGACAGGATCAGCAAATCAGCCCCAGCATTTT; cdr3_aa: CASSLGTGSANQPQHF
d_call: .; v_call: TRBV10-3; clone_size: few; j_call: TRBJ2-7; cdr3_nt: TGTGCCATCAGTGGTTTCGTTTTAACGGGGAGCACCTACGAGCAGTACTTC; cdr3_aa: CAISGFVLTGSTYEQYF
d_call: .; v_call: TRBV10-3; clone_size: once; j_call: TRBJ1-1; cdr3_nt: TGTGCCATCAGTGCGGCGGAAGGGCTAGGCGGCACTGAAGCTTTCTTT; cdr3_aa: CAISAAEGLGGTEAFF
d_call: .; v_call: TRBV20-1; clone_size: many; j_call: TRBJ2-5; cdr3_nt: TGCAGTGCTAGCAGCCAGGGGTGGGGAGAGACCCAGTACTTC; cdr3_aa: CSASSQGWGETQYF
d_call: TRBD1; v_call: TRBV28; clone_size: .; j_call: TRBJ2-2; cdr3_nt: TGTGCCAGCGGAGGTACAGGGGCAGTTAATACCGGGGAGCTGTTTTTT; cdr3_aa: CASGGTGAVNTGELFF
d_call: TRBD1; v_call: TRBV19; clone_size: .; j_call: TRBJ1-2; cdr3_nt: TGTGCCAGTAGCCCATCGGGACAGGTTGGGTATGGCTACACCTTC; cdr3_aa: CASSPSGQVGYGYTF
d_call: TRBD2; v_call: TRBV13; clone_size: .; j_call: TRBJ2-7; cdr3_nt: TGTGCCAGCAGCCTCTTTAGCGGGAGGGGCAGGGAGCAGTACTTC; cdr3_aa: CASSLFSGRGREQYF
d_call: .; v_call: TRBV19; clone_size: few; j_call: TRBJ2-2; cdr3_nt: TGTGCCAGTAGGGACGGCCTTAACACCGGGGAGCTGTTTTTT; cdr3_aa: CASRDGLNTGELFF